Shown below are 11 T cell receptor beta chains from a single sample sequenced in a study of tumor-infiltrating lymphocytes in primary liver carcinoma. For blood RNA, unsorted whole blood served as the source, and germline DNA was extracted too. TCR beta cDNA came from about 0.55 ug total RNA, primed with a constant-region primer. Slightly modified ARM-PCR served as the procedure for the TCR beta libraries. These libraries came from three rounds of nested multiplex PCR. It was with TRBV1-TRBV30 forward primers and a C-beta reverse primer that the first two PCR rounds were run, at roughly 10 cycles each. TCRdb analysed the multiplex PCR reads with MiXCR anew, one entry per CDR3 protein. The table shows 250,000 to 350,000 distinct CDR3 sequences, with almost 60% occurring only once. Material for sequencing was peripheral blood. The receptors were sampled from a woman aged 25 to 39 with primary liver carcinoma and hepatitis B virus infection.

On this clonotype itself: Since a much larger clone is just one base distant, this may be a read error. This rearrangement joins TRBV11-2 to TRBJ2-1; D remains unclear. CDR3 length equals 13 residues. The germline V gene has CDR1 SGHAT and CDR2 FQNNGV. In DNA, the CDR3 is TGTGCCGGCAGCTTTGGGTCCTACAATGAGCAGTTCTTC. It is translated as CAGSFGSYNEQFF. The full variable domain, with the rest looked up from reference TRBV11-2 and TRBJ2-1, is EAGVAQSPRYKIIEKRQSVAFWCNPISGHATLYWYQQILGQGPKLLIQFQNNGVVDDSQLPKDRFSAERLKGVDSTLKIQPAKLEDSAVYLCAGSFGSYNEQFFGPGTRLTVL.

Points on this clonotype: Relative to the germline gene, one junction end is altered; a read error may explain this. The chain uses TRBV29-1 and TRBJ2-7, with D possibly matching TRBD1 (5 bases). CDR1 and CDR2 from the germline V gene are SQVTM and ANQGSEA. The CDR3 length is 15 residues. The CDR3 DNA follows: TGCAGCATTGAAGGGGCGGTGGCGGACCGTTGGGAGCAGTACTTC. This translates into CSIEGAVADRWEQYF.

This clonotype was counted ten times or more. The chain employs TRBV6-5 and TRBJ2-7; D ambiguous. The V end was cut by 6 bases, the J end by 3 bases, with 6 bases between. This CDR3 comprises 11 residues. In germline, CDR1 is MNHEY, CDR2 SVGAGI. CDR3 residues: CASRRHYEQYF. DNA for the CDR3: TGTGCCAGCAGGCGTCACTACGAGCAGTACTTC.

The chain joins TRBV30 to TRBJ1-5; D call uncertain. The CDR3 sequence is 13 residues long. Between the trimmed V and J ends, which lost 4 bases and 7 bases, there was a span of 14 bases. CDR1 and CDR2 (germline): GTSNPN, SVGIG (reference sequence). CDR3 coding DNA: TGTGCCTGGATCACGACGGCCGGGCAGCCCCAGCATTTT. Translation: CAWITTAGQPQHF. Complete variable domain (other parts from reference TRBV30 and TRBJ1-5): SQTIHQWPATLVQPVGSPLSLECTVEGTSNPNLYWYRQAAGRGLQLLFYSVGIGQISSEVPQNLSASRPQDRQFILSSKKLLLSDSGFYLCAWITTAGQPQHFGDGTRLSIL.

Only a few counts were recorded for this clonotype. The V and J genes are TRBV10-3 and TRBJ2-3, with TRBD1 as a possible D gene (5 bases). V lost 4 bases to trimming and J lost 0 bases, with 11 bases between them. Germline assignment: CDR1 ENHRY and CDR2 SYGVKD. The CDR3 has 15 residues. The CDR3 DNA is TGTGCCATCAGTGTTGGGGCCTCTAGCACAGATACGCAGTATTTT. The encoded protein is CAISVGASSTDTQYF.

This clonotype showed up many times. The chain carries TRBV4-3 and TRBJ1-1; 8 positions agree with TRBD1. Germline V gene sequence: CDR1 LGHNA, CDR2 YSLEER. This CDR3 spans 14 amino acids. V shed 4 bases and J 4 bases; nucleotides not matched to a gene: 5. The CDR3 bases are TGCGCCAGCAGCCGCGACAGGGGATCCACTGAAGCTTTCTTT. It is translated as CASSRDRGSTEAFF.

On this clonotype: A read error may be the cause here, since a much bigger clone is one base away. V is TRBV6-5 and J is TRBJ2-7; TRBD1 is a possible D gene (6 bases). CDR1 and CDR2 from the germline V gene are MNHEY and SVGAGI. With 10 bases removed from V and 3 bases from J, the gap between germline ends came to 16 bases. The CDR3 contains 13 residues. The CDR3 DNA reads as TGTGCCAACTCCGTCCTCAGGGGCTACGAGCAGTACTTC. It encodes CANSVLRGYEQYF.

This clonotype was detected many times. The rearrangement links TRBV12-3 or TRBV12-4 to TRBJ1-4; D may be TRBD1 (6 bases). V lost 6 bases and J 5 bases, leaving 13 bases between the germline ends. This CDR3 is 14 amino acids long. The CDR3 protein is CASSEAGVNEKLFF. As DNA, the CDR3 is TGTGCCAGCAGCGAGGCAGGGGTAAATGAAAAACTGTTTTTT.

With respect to this clonotype: One junction end disagrees with the germline gene, perhaps due to a read error. This chain uses TRBV6-5 with TRBJ2-2, with 11 bases lining up with TRBD2. This CDR3 spans 15 amino acids. From germline, CDR1 is MNHEY and CDR2 SVGAGI. Here the CDR3 reads CTSSYTSGSTGELLF. DNA of the CDR3: TGTACCAGCAGTTACACTAGCGGGAGCACCGGGGAGCTGCTTTTT.

With respect to this clonotype: One end of the junction fails to match germline, which may point to a read error. The rearrangement uses TRBV11-2 and TRBJ2-5, with D possibly being TRBD2 (6 bases). The CDR3 has 15 amino acids. Germline CDR1 and CDR2: SGHAT and FQNNGV. CDR3 DNA sequence: TGTGCCAGCGGCTTACCCCAGGGAGGTCAGGAGACCCAGTACTTC. Residues: CASGLPQGGQETQYF.

This clonotype was observed a handful of times. This sequence joins TRBV6-1 and TRBJ2-1; 8 bases map to TRBD2. CDR1 MNHNS and CDR2 SASEGT come from the germline V gene. Germline trimming cut 6 bases from V and 2 bases from J; bases unmatched to any gene: 6. CDR3 length: 15 residues. This chain's CDR3 is CASSRVAGPYNEQFF. CDR3 coding DNA: TGTGCCAGCAGCCGTGTAGCGGGACCCTACAATGAGCAGTTCTTC.